The 9 T cell receptor beta chains presented below share a single source sample, sequenced in a study of T cell changes during pregnancy in multiple sclerosis. This table comes from immunoSEQ multiplex PCR, and its TCRdb copy is limited to in-frame clones, with some not included. Of some 14,000 clones in the sample, about 83% were seen once. Sequencing was performed on CD8+ T cells from peripheral blood mononuclear cells, taken after pregnancy. The receptors here all came from a female donor in good health, enrolled as a control in a pregnancy study.

The chain couples TRBV4-1 to TRBJ2-5; TRBD2 matches at 11 bases. The germline V gene encodes CDR1 MGHRA and CDR2 YSYEKL. The trim removed 2 bases at V and 11 bases at J, leaving 10 bases unmatched. This CDR3 has 15 residues. The CDR3 region is CASSQQTSGTSQQYF. The CDR3 DNA reads as TGCGCCAGCAGCCAACAGACTAGCGGGACAAGCCAGCAGTACTTC.

The chain couples TRBV9 to TRBJ2-1; 7 bases are a match to TRBD2. V shed 0 bases and J 0 bases; nucleotides not matched to a gene: 0. Germline CDR1 SGDLS, CDR2 YYNGEE. The CDR3 has 15 residues. CDR3: CASSVGLASYNEQFF. The DNA for the CDR3 is TGTGCCAGCAGCGTAGGACTAGCCTCCTACAATGAGCAGTTCTTC. The entire variable domain, with the rest obtained from reference TRBV9 and TRBJ2-1, is as follows: DSGVTQTPKHLITATGQRVTLRCSPRSGDLSVYWYQQSLDQGLQFLIQYYNGEERAKGNILERFSAQQFPDLHSELNLSSLELGDSALYFCASSVGLASYNEQFFGPGTRLTVL.

This chain uses TRBV27 with TRBJ1-1; the D gene is possibly TRBD1 (5 bases). The CDR3 runs 13 residues. Between the trimmed V and J ends, which lost 5 bases and 1 base, there was a span of 8 bases. The germline V gene has CDR1 MNHEY and CDR2 SMNVEV (reference sequence). CDR3 DNA: TGTGCCAGCAGTCTCACAGGGAACACTGAAGCTTTCTTT. This encodes CASSLTGNTEAFF.

The CDR3 region is CASSQGLQGATEAFF. The CDR3, as DNA: TGCGCCAGCAGCCAAGGACTTCAGGGGGCGACCGAAGCTTTCTTT. The V gene is TRBV4-3, the J gene TRBJ1-1, with 8 bases fitting TRBD1. V shed 1 base, J shed 8 bases, and the junction held 9 bases outside the gene matches. The CDR3 is 15 residues long. CDR1 is LGHNA and CDR2 is YSLEER in the germline V gene.

The rearrangement joins TRBV19 to TRBJ1-6; 7 bases are shared with TRBD1. Germline V gene sequence: CDR1 LNHDA, CDR2 SQIVND (reference sequence). With 8 bases clipped from V and 7 bases from J, the junction kept 5 bases outside the gene matches. The CDR3 sequence is 13 residues long. The CDR3 protein is CASAGTENSPLHF. DNA of the CDR3: TGTGCCAGTGCCGGGACAGAAAATTCACCCCTCCACTTT.

The CDR3 is CASSASNYGYTF. Here the CDR3 DNA reads TGTGCCAGCAGCGCCTCTAACTATGGCTACACCTTC. The rearrangement links TRBV9 to TRBJ1-2; no clear D gene. Germline CDR1 reads SGDLS; CDR2 reads YYNGEE. This CDR3 is built from 12 residues. V lost 3 bases to trimming and J lost 0 bases, with 3 bases between them.

The rearrangement joins TRBV4-2 to TRBJ2-2; the D is unclear. CDR3 length equals 16 residues. Germline values: CDR1 LGHNA, CDR2 YNFKEQ. V was trimmed by 0 bases and J by 0 bases, leaving 8 bases between them. In nucleotides, the CDR3 is TGTGCCAGCAGCCAAGACTACCGAACGAACACCGGGGAGCTGTTTTTT. Amino acids: CASSQDYRTNTGELFF.

The chain employs TRBV10-3 and TRBJ2-2; 7 nucleotides line up with TRBD2. CDR1 is ENHRY and CDR2 is SYGVKD in the germline V gene. The ends lost 0 bases at V and 5 bases at J; junction bases unmatched: 6. There are 16 residues in the CDR3. The CDR3 region is CAISESERDPTGELFF. DNA of the CDR3: TGTGCCATCAGTGAGTCAGAGCGGGACCCGACCGGGGAGCTGTTTTTT.

The chain joins TRBV11-2 to TRBJ2-7; the match to TRBD2 covers 10 bases. This CDR3 has 15 amino acids. V lost 1 base and J lost 6; bases outside the gene matches: 6. CDR1 is SGHAT, CDR2 FQNNGV, per germline. The CDR3 is CASSLGGSGGREQYF. The CDR3 DNA reads as TGTGCCAGCAGCTTAGGCGGTAGCGGGGGGCGCGAGCAGTACTTC. The variable domain in full, completed from reference TRBV11-2 and TRBJ2-7, reads EAGVAQSPRYKIIEKRQSVAFWCNPISGHATLYWYQQILGQGPKLLIQFQNNGVVDDSQLPKDRFSAERLKGVDSTLKIQPAKLEDSAVYLCASSLGGSGGREQYFGPGTRLTVT.